This T cell receptor (beta chain) was observed in a study of blood T cell repertoires in COVID-19. Study-wide background: Samples taken during acute and convalescent COVID-19 were collected in the United States, Italy and Spain. From T cells, B-cell-depleted T cells, or PBMCs came the material, which was cDNA or gDNA.

Per the study methods: Amplification of reference gene primers provided the estimated nucleated cell counts. Clones were read by immunoSEQ multiplex PCR, and TCRdb kept only the in-frame ones, dropping some. V and J calls and clone size come straight from that table; D and trimming were deduced from the DNA. The profile shows 150,000 to 170,000 clones, about 90% of them singletons. The germline gives CDR1 SGHAT, CDR2 FQNNGV. This CDR3 spans 16 amino acids. The germline V and J ends were trimmed by 1 base and 2 bases, with 14 bases remaining between them. V is TRBV11-2 and J is TRBJ2-5; weak D call: TRBD2 (7 bases). The receptor's source is a man in his fifties or sixties with acute or convalescent COVID-19. Sequences were obtained from peripheral blood. CDR3: CASSLVGRGHQETQYF. DNA for the CDR3: TGTGCCAGCAGCTTAGTAGGGAGGGGACATCAAGAGACCCAGTACTTC.